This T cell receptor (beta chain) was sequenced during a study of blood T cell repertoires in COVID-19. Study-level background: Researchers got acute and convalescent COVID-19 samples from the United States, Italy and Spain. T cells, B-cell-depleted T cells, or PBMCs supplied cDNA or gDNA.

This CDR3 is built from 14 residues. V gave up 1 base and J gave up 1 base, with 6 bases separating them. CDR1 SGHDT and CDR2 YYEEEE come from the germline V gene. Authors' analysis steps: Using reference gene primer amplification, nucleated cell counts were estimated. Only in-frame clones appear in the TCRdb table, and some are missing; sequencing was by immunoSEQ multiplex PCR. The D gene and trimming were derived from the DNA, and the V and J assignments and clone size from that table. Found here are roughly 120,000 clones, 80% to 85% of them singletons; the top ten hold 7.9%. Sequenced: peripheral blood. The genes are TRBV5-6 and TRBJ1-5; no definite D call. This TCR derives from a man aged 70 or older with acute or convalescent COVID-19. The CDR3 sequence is CASSLRQSNQPQHF. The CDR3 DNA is TGTGCCAGCAGCTTGCGACAAAGCAATCAGCCCCAGCATTTT.